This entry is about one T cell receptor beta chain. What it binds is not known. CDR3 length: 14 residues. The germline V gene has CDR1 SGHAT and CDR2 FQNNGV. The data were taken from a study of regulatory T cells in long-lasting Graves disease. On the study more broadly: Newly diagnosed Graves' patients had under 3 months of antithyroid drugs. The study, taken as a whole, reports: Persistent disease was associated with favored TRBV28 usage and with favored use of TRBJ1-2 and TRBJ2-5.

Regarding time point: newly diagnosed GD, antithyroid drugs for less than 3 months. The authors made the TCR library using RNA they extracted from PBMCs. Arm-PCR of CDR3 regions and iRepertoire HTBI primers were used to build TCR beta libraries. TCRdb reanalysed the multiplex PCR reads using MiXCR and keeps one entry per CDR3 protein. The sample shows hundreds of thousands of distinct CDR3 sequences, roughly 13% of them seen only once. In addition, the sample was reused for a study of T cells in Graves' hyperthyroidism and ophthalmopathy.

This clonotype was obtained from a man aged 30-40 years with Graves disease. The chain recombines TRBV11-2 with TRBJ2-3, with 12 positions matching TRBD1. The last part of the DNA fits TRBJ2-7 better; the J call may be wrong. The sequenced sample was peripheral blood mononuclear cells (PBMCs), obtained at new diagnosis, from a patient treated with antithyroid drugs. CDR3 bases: TGTGCCAGCGGGGACAGGGGGCGTATTTACGAGCAGTACTTC. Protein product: CASGDRGRIYEQYF.